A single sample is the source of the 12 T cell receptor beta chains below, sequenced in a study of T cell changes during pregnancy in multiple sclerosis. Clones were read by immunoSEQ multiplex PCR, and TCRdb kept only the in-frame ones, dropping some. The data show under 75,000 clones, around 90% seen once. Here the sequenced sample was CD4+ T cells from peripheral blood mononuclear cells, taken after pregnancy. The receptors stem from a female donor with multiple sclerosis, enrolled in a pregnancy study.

The CDR3: CASSARELKTDTQYF. CDR3 sequence (DNA): TGTGCCAGCAGCGCGCGGGAGTTAAAAACAGATACGCAGTATTTT. This sequence joins TRBV21-1 and TRBJ2-3; the D segment call TRBD2 is taken from the table without a DNA check. TRBV21-1 is noted as a pseudogene. The CDR3 has 15 amino acids.

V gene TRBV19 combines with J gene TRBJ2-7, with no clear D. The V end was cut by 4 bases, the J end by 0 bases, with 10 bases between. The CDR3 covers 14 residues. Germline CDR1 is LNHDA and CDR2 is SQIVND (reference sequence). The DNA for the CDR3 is TGTGCCAGTAGTAGCACGGGTTCCTCCTACGAGCAGTACTTC. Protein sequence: CASSSTGSSYEQYF.

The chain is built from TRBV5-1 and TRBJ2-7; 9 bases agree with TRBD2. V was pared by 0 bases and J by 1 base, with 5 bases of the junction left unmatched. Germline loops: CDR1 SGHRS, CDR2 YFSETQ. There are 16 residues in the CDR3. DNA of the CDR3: TGCGCCAGCAGCTTGGGCGCTAGCGGGGCATCCTACGAGCAGTACTTC. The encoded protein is CASSLGASGASYEQYF.

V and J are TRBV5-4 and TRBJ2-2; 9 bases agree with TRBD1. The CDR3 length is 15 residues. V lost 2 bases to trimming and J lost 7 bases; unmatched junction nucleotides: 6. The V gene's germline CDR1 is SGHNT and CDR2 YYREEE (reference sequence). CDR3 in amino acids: CASSFRDRVDGELFF. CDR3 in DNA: TGTGCCAGCAGCTTTAGGGACAGGGTGGACGGGGAGCTGTTTTTT. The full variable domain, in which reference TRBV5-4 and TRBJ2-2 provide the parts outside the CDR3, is ETGVTQSPTHLIKTRGQQVTLRCSSQSGHNTVSWYQQALGQGPQFIFQYYREEENGRGNFPPRFSGLQFPNYSSELNVNALELDDSALYLCASSFRDRVDGELFFGEGSRLTVL.

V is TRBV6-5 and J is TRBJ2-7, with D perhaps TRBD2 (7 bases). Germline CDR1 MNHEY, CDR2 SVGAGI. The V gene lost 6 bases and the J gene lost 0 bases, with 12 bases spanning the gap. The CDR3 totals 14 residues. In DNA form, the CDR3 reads TGTGCCAGCAGGGGGGAGGGGGTCTCCTACGAGCAGTACTTC. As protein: CASRGEGVSYEQYF.

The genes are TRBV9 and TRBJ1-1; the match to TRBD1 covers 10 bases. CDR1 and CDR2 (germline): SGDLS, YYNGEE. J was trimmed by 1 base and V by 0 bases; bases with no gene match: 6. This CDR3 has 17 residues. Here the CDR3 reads CASSVDWTGGGNTEAFF. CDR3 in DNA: TGTGCCAGCAGCGTAGACTGGACAGGGGGGGGGAACACTGAAGCTTTCTTT.

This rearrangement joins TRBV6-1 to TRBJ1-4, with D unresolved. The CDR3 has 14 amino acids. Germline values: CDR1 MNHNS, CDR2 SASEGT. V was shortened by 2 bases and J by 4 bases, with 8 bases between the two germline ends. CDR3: CASSEYGDNEKLFF. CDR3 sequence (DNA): TGTGCCAGCAGTGAATACGGGGATAATGAAAAACTGTTTTTT.

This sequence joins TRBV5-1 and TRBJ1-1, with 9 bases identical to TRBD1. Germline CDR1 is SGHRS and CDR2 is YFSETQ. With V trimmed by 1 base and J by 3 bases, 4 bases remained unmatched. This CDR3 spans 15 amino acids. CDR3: CASSLTRTGDTEAFF. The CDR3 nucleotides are TGCGCCAGCAGCTTGACGAGGACAGGGGACACTGAAGCTTTCTTT.

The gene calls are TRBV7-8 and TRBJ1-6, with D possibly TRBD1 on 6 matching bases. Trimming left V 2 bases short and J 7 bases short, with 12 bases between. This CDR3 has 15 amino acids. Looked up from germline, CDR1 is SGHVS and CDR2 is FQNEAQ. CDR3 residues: CASSLSRGYNSPLHF. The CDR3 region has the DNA TGTGCCAGCAGCTTAAGCAGGGGATACAATTCACCCCTCCACTTT.

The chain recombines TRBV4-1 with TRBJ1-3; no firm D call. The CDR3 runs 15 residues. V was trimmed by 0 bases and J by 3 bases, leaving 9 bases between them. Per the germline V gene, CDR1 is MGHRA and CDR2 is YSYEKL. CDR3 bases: TGCGCCAGCAGCCAAGAACAGAGTAGTGGAAACACCATATATTTT. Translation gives CASSQEQSSGNTIYF.

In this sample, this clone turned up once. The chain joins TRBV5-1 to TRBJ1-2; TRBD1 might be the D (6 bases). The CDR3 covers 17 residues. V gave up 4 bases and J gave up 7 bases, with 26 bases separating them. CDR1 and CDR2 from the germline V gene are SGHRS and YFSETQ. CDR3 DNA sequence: TGCGCCAGCAGCGCCTCTCCTTTTGGGGGGGCCTCTGGTGGCTACACCTTC. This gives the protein CASSASPFGGASGGYTF.

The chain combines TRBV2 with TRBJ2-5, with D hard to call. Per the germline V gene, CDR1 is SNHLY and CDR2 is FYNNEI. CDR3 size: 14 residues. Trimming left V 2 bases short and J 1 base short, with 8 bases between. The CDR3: CASSELLIQETQYF. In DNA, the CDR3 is TGTGCCAGCAGTGAACTTCTAATCCAAGAGACCCAGTACTTC.